The 18 T cell receptor beta chains presented below share a single source sample, sequenced in a study of monozygotic twins with inflammatory bowel disease. TCRdb re-analyzed the 5' RACE reads; it lists each CDR3 protein once, without DNA. This repertoire includes 200,000 to 250,000 distinct CDR3 sequences. Specimen: blood. These receptors were obtained from a human donor with ulcerative colitis or Crohn's disease, or a healthy co-twin of an affected twin (not recorded which).

The V call is TRBV20-1, the J call TRBJ1-6; the TCRdb D gene call, TRBD1, has no DNA to confirm it. Germline V gives CDR1 DFQATT, CDR2 SNEGSKA (reference sequence). CDR3 length equals 14 residues. The CDR3 sequence is CSATLGAENSPLHF.

The chain combines TRBV29-1 with TRBJ2-7; the TCRdb call, TRBD1, lacks DNA for checking. CDR1 SQVTM and CDR2 ANQGSEA come from the germline V gene. CDR3 length: 13 residues. The CDR3 reads CSVGTGVGFEQYF.

V usage is TRBV5-1 and J usage is TRBJ2-7. Germline values: CDR1 SGHRS, CDR2 YFSETQ. This CDR3 comprises 11 residues. The CDR3 here is CASRMQDEQYF.

The V call is TRBV7-2, the J call TRBJ1-2. The CDR3 loop spans 15 amino acids. Germline V gives CDR1 SGHTA, CDR2 FQGNSA. CDR3 sequence: CASSYLVGGGYGYTF.

V is TRBV7-9 and J is TRBJ2-1; with no DNA, the TCRdb D assignment of TRBD2 cannot be verified. This CDR3 region has 15 residues. CDR1 is SEHNR, CDR2 FQNEAQ, per germline (reference sequence). CDR3 protein: CASSPSRDWNNEQFF.

V and J are TRBV20-1 and TRBJ1-1. Germline CDR1 DFQATT, CDR2 SNEGSKA (reference sequence). The CDR3 spans 13 residues. The CDR3 here is CSVYRGGDTEAFF.

This chain links TRBV18 with TRBJ1-1. This CDR3 comprises 13 residues. In germline, CDR1 is KGHSH, CDR2 LQKENI. CDR3 sequence reads: CASSPSDYTEAFF.

The CDR3 is CASSSNVLDSALHF. This chain links TRBV5-1 with TRBJ1-6. The germline CDR1 and CDR2 sequences are SGHRS and YFSETQ. This CDR3 has 14 amino acids. Supplemented by reference TRBV5-1 and TRBJ1-6, the full variable domain reads KAGVTQTPRYLIKTRGQQVTLSCSPISGHRSVSWYQQTPGQGLQFLFEYFSETQRNKGNFPGRFSGRQFSNSRSEMNVSTLELGDSALYLCASSSNVLDSALHFGNGTRLTVT.

The V gene is TRBV4-1, the J gene TRBJ2-5. From germline, CDR1 is MGHRA and CDR2 YSYEKL. The CDR3 is made up of 14 amino acids. The CDR3 sequence is CASSLFQRGETQYF.

The V call is TRBV27, the J call TRBJ1-5. Germline loops: CDR1 MNHEY, CDR2 SMNVEV (reference sequence). CDR3 size: 14 residues. The CDR3 spells CASKPGPPGQPQHF.

The chain recombines TRBV20-1 with TRBJ2-5; TCRdb's D call, TRBD2, is unchecked because there is no DNA. The CDR3 is 15 amino acids. CDR1 DFQATT and CDR2 SNEGSKA come from the germline V gene (reference sequence). CDR3: CSAIFTSGGQETQYF.

V usage is TRBV20-1 and J usage is TRBJ2-7; TCRdb gives TRBD1 as the D gene, but with no DNA this cannot be confirmed. The CDR3 is 14 residues long. Per the germline V gene, CDR1 is DFQATT and CDR2 is SNEGSKA (reference sequence). The CDR3 spells CSAGRQGARYEQYF.

This chain joins TRBV5-1 and TRBJ1-4; lacking DNA, the TRBD1 call made by TCRdb goes unchecked. The CDR3 loop spans 15 amino acids. Germline lookup yields CDR1 SGHRS and CDR2 YFSETQ. CDR3 loop: CASSLDQGTDEKLFF.

V usage is TRBV5-4 and J usage is TRBJ2-5; TCRdb picks TRBD2, but there is no DNA to check that call. This CDR3 comprises 15 residues. The germline V gene has CDR1 SGHNT and CDR2 YYREEE (reference sequence). CDR3 loop: CASSLRLAGGETQYF.

The chain carries TRBV19 and TRBJ1-5. This CDR3 has 16 residues. Germline V gives CDR1 LNHDA, CDR2 SQIVND (reference sequence). The CDR3 sequence is CASILGTSKSNQPQHF.

This clonotype is called medium-sized based on its frequency. The chain uses TRBV20-1 and TRBJ2-7. This CDR3 has 13 residues. Germline assignment: CDR1 DFQATT and CDR2 SNEGSKA (reference sequence). The CDR3 protein is CSARERLEYEQYF.

The chain has TRBV4-1 and TRBJ2-2; TCRdb indicates TRBD1, and absent DNA this call remains unverified. The CDR3 loop spans 19 amino acids. Germline CDR1 is MGHRA and CDR2 is YSYEKL. The CDR3 sequence: CASSHQISSRTVGPGELFF.

The J gene is TRBJ2-1, the V gene TRBV15; the D gene TCRdb calls, TRBD2, cannot be checked with no DNA. Germline CDR1 LNHNV, CDR2 YYDKDF (reference sequence). The CDR3 loop spans 17 amino acids. The CDR3 sequence: CATSRDGRERGRNEQFF.